This TCR beta chain was recovered during a study of T cells in Graves' hyperthyroidism and ophthalmopathy. As for the study in general: Blood was drawn when the patient was first diagnosed and still untreated.

TCR beta CDR3 sequences were amplified from RNA transcripts. Initially, a first-round RT-PCR of the TCR CDR3 employed the HTBI primer set. TCRdb re-derived calls from the multiplex PCR reads in MiXCR, one entry per CDR3 protein. The sample shows hundreds of thousands of distinct CDR3 sequences, about 20% of them seen only once. The CDR3 runs 13 residues. V was shortened by 6 bases and J by 2 bases, with 11 bases between the two germline ends. The germline CDR1 and CDR2 sequences are ENHRY and SYGVKD. The sample comprised blood. The rearrangement joins TRBV10-3 to TRBJ2-7; D is perhaps TRBD1 (5 bases). This clonotype was obtained from a man aged 25-45 years with Graves' ophthalmopathy. The CDR3 bases are TGTGCCATCAGCGCCAGGGCAACCTACGAGCAGTACTTC. It encodes CAISARATYEQYF.